The 21 T cell receptor beta chains presented below share a single source sample, sequenced in a study of blood T cell repertoires in COVID-19. This table comes from immunoSEQ multiplex PCR, and its TCRdb copy is limited to in-frame clones, with some not included. Found here are 350,000 or so clones, roughly 90% of them singletons; the top ten hold less than 20%. The specimen was PBMCs or T cells enriched from blood (not recorded which). These receptors all come from a woman in her twenties or thirties who had recovered from COVID-19.

The chain carries TRBV7-2 and TRBJ1-6; 7 bases line up with TRBD1. The trim removed 5 bases at V and 10 bases at J, leaving 8 bases unmatched. CDR3 length equals 14 residues. The germline V gene encodes CDR1 SGHTA and CDR2 FQGNSA. The CDR3 loop reads CASSIDRAQSPLHF. The CDR3, as DNA: TGTGCCAGCAGCATCGACAGGGCCCAATCACCCCTCCACTTT.

A few counts support this clone. This chain links TRBV7-9 with TRBJ2-7; D ambiguous. Germline V gives CDR1 SEHNR, CDR2 FQNEAQ (reference sequence). CDR3 length equals 12 residues. V was shortened by 1 base and J by 7 bases, with 8 bases between the two germline ends. The CDR3 reads CASSLVPREQYF. In DNA form, the CDR3 reads TGTGCCAGCAGCTTAGTGCCTCGGGAGCAGTACTTC.

V and J are TRBV29-1 and TRBJ2-1, with 11 bases matching TRBD2. Germline trimming cut 2 bases from V and 9 bases from J; bases unmatched to any gene: 12. Germline CDR1 SQVTM, CDR2 ANQGSEA. The CDR3 loop spans 16 amino acids. The CDR3 DNA is TGCAGCGTTGAATGGAGGCTAGCGGGGGGTTTGGGTGAGCAGTTCTTC. This translates into CSVEWRLAGGLGEQFF.

V is TRBV28 and J is TRBJ1-5; TRBD1 aligns across 8 bases. J gave up 6 bases and V 8 bases, and 12 bases lay outside the gene matches. Germline CDR1 is MDHEN and CDR2 is SYDVKM. The CDR3 spans 15 residues. CDR3 amino acids: CASDTNRGEIQPQHF. The CDR3 nucleotides are TGTGCCAGCGATACCAACAGGGGGGAAATTCAGCCCCAGCATTTT.

The CDR3 region is CASSQDLRATGEKQPQHF. The CDR3 DNA is TGTGCCAGCAGCCAAGATCTTCGGGCGACAGGGGAAAAACAGCCCCAGCATTTT. This chain connects TRBV3-1 (or the pseudogene TRBV3-2) to TRBJ1-5, with 8 bases that match TRBD1. Trimming removed 0 bases from V and 7 bases from J; junction bases left unmatched: 14. Germline V gives CDR1 LGHDT, CDR2 YNNKEL (reference sequence). The CDR3 loop spans 18 amino acids.

This chain links TRBV7-9 with TRBJ2-5, with TRBD2 matching over 9 bases. This CDR3 region has 17 residues. Germline lookup yields CDR1 SEHNR and CDR2 FQNEAQ (reference sequence). V lost 5 bases and J lost 4; bases outside the gene matches: 14. The CDR3 reads CASSQGSGGGSSETQYF. CDR3 coding DNA: TGTGCCAGCAGCCAGGGTAGCGGGGGTGGTAGTTCAGAGACCCAGTACTTC. Filled out from reference TRBV7-9 and TRBJ2-5, the complete variable domain reads DTGVSQNPRHKITKRGQNVTFRCDPISEHNRLYWYRQTLGQGPEFLTYFQNEAQLEKSRLLSDRFSAERPKGSFSTLEIQRTEQGDSAMYLCASSQGSGGGSSETQYFGPGTRLLVL.

The chain carries TRBV5-6 and TRBJ1-4, with 8 nucleotides matching TRBD1. Germline lookup yields CDR1 SGHDT and CDR2 YYEEEE. After removal of 0 bases from V and 5 bases from J, the junction contained 3 bases not matched to a gene. This CDR3 has 15 residues. The CDR3 DNA is TGTGCCAGCAGCTTGGCCCGGGACAGGAATGAAAAACTGTTTTTT. Its protein is CASSLARDRNEKLFF.

V and J are TRBV2 and TRBJ1-5; the D gene is possibly TRBD1 (5 bases). The CDR3 consists of 13 residues. V was cut by 8 bases and J by 6 bases, with 14 bases left in between. Germline values: CDR1 SNHLY, CDR2 FYNNEI. The CDR3 region has the DNA TGTGCCAGCCAGGCGGGGAGGGGTCAGCCCCAGCATTTT. Its translation is CASQAGRGQPQHF.

The chain combines TRBV2 with TRBJ1-1; no reliable D call. The V and J ends lost 3 bases and 8 bases respectively, with 13 bases between them. Germline V gives CDR1 SNHLY, CDR2 FYNNEI. CDR3 size: 13 residues. The CDR3 spells CASSDGVMGEAFF. The CDR3 coding sequence is TGTGCCAGCAGTGACGGGGTAATGGGCGAAGCTTTCTTT.

The rearrangement links TRBV28 to TRBJ2-7; tentatively, D is TRBD2 (6 bases). V was cut by 5 bases and J by 6 bases, with 11 bases left in between. The CDR3 is 12 residues long. From germline, CDR1 is MDHEN and CDR2 SYDVKM. In nucleotides, the CDR3 is TGTGCCAGCAGTGGGGGGATCTCCGAGCAGTACTTC. Translating it yields CASSGGISEQYF.

This chain connects TRBV4-1 to TRBJ1-6; D unresolved. CDR3 length: 14 residues. CDR1 and CDR2 from the germline V gene are MGHRA and YSYEKL. With 0 bases removed from V and 4 bases from J, the gap between germline ends came to 4 bases. The CDR3 DNA follows: TGCGCCAGCAGCCAAGATCCATATAATTCACCCCTCCACTTT. Its protein product is CASSQDPYNSPLHF.

V and J are TRBV28 and TRBJ2-2, with D unresolved. Germline values: CDR1 MDHEN, CDR2 SYDVKM. V gave up 6 bases and J gave up 8 bases, with 10 bases separating them. There are 12 residues in the CDR3. The CDR3: CASRMFAGELFF. The CDR3 nucleotides are TGTGCCAGCAGGATGTTTGCGGGGGAGCTGTTTTTT.

This chain joins TRBV10-3 and TRBJ2-5, with 8 positions matching TRBD2. This CDR3 has 13 residues. J was trimmed by 4 bases and V by 10 bases; bases with no gene match: 8. CDR1 and CDR2 from the germline V gene are ENHRY and SYGVKD. CDR3 in amino acids: CATKAGGAETQYF. The DNA of the CDR3 is TGTGCCACAAAGGCGGGGGGAGCAGAGACCCAGTACTTC.

The V call is TRBV3-1 (or the pseudogene TRBV3-2), the J call TRBJ1-2; 9 nucleotides line up with TRBD1. With 4 bases clipped from V and 4 bases from J, the junction kept 4 bases outside the gene matches. This CDR3 has 14 residues. Germline V CDR1 and CDR2: LGHDT, YNNKEL (reference sequence). DNA of the CDR3: TGTGCCAGCAGCCCCCGGGACAGGGCCTATGGCTACACCTTC. The encoded protein is CASSPRDRAYGYTF.

This chain connects TRBV5-6 to TRBJ1-2; D is possibly TRBD1 (6 bases). The CDR3 contains 13 residues. Per the germline V gene, CDR1 is SGHDT and CDR2 is YYEEEE. V lost 4 bases and J lost 6, with 13 bases in between. The CDR3 spells CASSVTGSHGYTF. The CDR3 DNA follows: TGTGCCAGCAGCGTAACAGGGTCCCATGGCTACACCTTC.

This clone was detected only once. V gene TRBV19 combines with J gene TRBJ2-1; 12 bases align to TRBD2. In germline, CDR1 is LNHDA, CDR2 SQIVND (reference sequence). The CDR3 runs to 16 residues. V gave up 4 bases and J gave up 7 bases; unmatched junction bases: 8. CDR3 nucleotides: TGTGCCAGTAGTACACACCTAGCGGGGGGGACGAATGAGCAGTTCTTC. Encoded protein: CASSTHLAGGTNEQFF.

The table lists this clone with a few counts. The rearrangement uses TRBV4-2 and TRBJ2-2; D is perhaps TRBD1 (5 bases). Germline CDR1 LGHNA, CDR2 YNFKEQ. The V end was cut by 9 bases, the J end by 5 bases, with 19 bases between. The CDR3 is 15 residues long. CDR3 DNA: TGTGCCAGTTCGCAGGGTAGGGCGGTTACCGGGGAGCTGTTTTTT. This translates into CASSQGRAVTGELFF.

V and J are TRBV3-1 (or the pseudogene TRBV3-2) and TRBJ1-6; D remains unclear. CDR3 length: 12 residues. The germline V gene has CDR1 LGHDT and CDR2 YNNKEL (reference sequence). V gave up 6 bases and J gave up 3 bases, with 3 bases separating them. The CDR3, as DNA: TGTGCCAGCAGTCTCTATAATTCACCCCTCCACTTT. The encoded protein is CASSLYNSPLHF.

V and J are TRBV25-1 and TRBJ2-3; a weak D match, TRBD2 (6 bases). V dropped 8 bases and J dropped 1 base, with 10 bases sitting between them. CDR1 is MGHDK and CDR2 is SYGVNS in the germline V gene. The CDR3 totals 13 residues. CDR3 residues: CASGTSRTDTQYF. DNA for the CDR3: TGTGCCAGCGGGACTTCCCGCACAGATACGCAGTATTTT.

The chain combines TRBV5-1 with TRBJ2-1, with TRBD2 matching 13 bases. From germline, CDR1 is SGHRS and CDR2 YFSETQ. The CDR3 is 18 residues long. Trimming took 4 bases from V and 0 from J; bases not matched to a gene: 7. The CDR3 bases are TGCGCCAGCAGCCCGGGACTAGCGGGGACCCCCTCCTACAATGAGCAGTTCTTC. It specifies CASSPGLAGTPSYNEQFF.

The rearrangement joins TRBV27 to TRBJ2-7, with D tentatively TRBD2 (6 bases). The V and J ends lost 4 bases and 3 bases respectively, with 16 bases between them. This CDR3 is built from 15 residues. The germline gives CDR1 MNHEY, CDR2 SMNVEV (reference sequence). Here the CDR3 DNA reads TGTGCCAGCAGTTGGGACGGGAGTTATGGCTACGAGCAGTACTTC. It is translated as CASSWDGSYGYEQYF.